The rows below give T cell receptor beta chains drawn from one sample of a study of T cell responses to AZD1222 COVID-19 vaccine. Assay used: immunoSEQ multiplex PCR; TCRdb lists only in-frame clones, some missing. This sample has 100,000 to 150,000 clones, with approximately 85% found just once. Sample: peripheral blood, taken on day 0 of AZD1222 vaccination. The receptors originated from an adult in good health. Each CDR3 is given with its conserved first and last residue. The order of the fields is V gene, clone size, J gene, CDR3 length, D gene, CDR3 protein, CDR3 DNA. A D gene is named only where the DNA matches it firmly. Where a row states a size, it is once, few, many or the class of an expanded clone; other rows omit it.

v_gene: TRBV30; abundance: .; j_gene: TRBJ1-5; len: 15; d_gene: .; CDR3aa: CAWSLRANSNQPQHF; CDR3nt: TGTGCCTGGAGTCTGAGGGCCAATAGCAATCAGCCCCAGCATTTT
v_gene: TRBV5-1; abundance: .; j_gene: TRBJ1-1; len: 15; d_gene: .; CDR3aa: CASSSRRDANTEAFF; CDR3nt: TGCGCCAGCAGCTCTAGGAGGGATGCGAACACTGAAGCTTTCTTT
v_gene: TRBV5-4; abundance: .; j_gene: TRBJ2-2; len: 15; d_gene: .; CDR3aa: CASRGGQSNTGELFF; CDR3nt: TGTGCCAGCAGGGGGGGACAGTCGAACACCGGGGAGCTGTTTTTT
v_gene: TRBV7-2; abundance: .; j_gene: TRBJ2-3; len: 17; d_gene: TRBD2; CDR3aa: CASSLEWGGLGADTQYF; CDR3nt: TGTGCCAGCAGCTTAGAATGGGGGGGTCTGGGAGCAGATACGCAGTATTTT
v_gene: TRBV9; abundance: .; j_gene: TRBJ2-7; len: 13; d_gene: TRBD1; CDR3aa: CASSEGTGYEQYF; CDR3nt: TGTGCCAGCAGCGAGGGGACAGGCTACGAGCAGTACTTC
v_gene: TRBV7-2; abundance: .; j_gene: TRBJ2-3; len: 18; d_gene: TRBD2; CDR3aa: CASSLIRLAGVLTDTQYF; CDR3nt: TGTGCCAGCAGCTTAATCAGGCTAGCGGGAGTACTCACAGATACGCAGTATTTT
v_gene: TRBV11-2; abundance: .; j_gene: TRBJ2-3; len: 14; d_gene: .; CDR3aa: CASSGGRSTDTQYF; CDR3nt: TGTGCCAGCAGCGGAGGGCGTTCCACAGATACGCAGTATTTT
v_gene: TRBV12-3/TRBV12-4; abundance: .; j_gene: TRBJ1-1; len: 13; d_gene: .; CDR3aa: CASHLNLNTEAFF; CDR3nt: TGTGCCAGCCATTTGAACTTGAACACTGAAGCTTTCTTT
v_gene: TRBV6-6; abundance: .; j_gene: TRBJ2-3; len: 17; d_gene: TRBD1; CDR3aa: CASRRAAGQASTDTQYF; CDR3nt: TGTGCCAGCAGGCGAGCCGCCGGACAGGCTAGCACAGATACGCAGTATTTT
v_gene: TRBV10-3; abundance: .; j_gene: TRBJ1-1; len: 12; d_gene: .; CDR3aa: CAINRGDTEAFF; CDR3nt: TGTGCCATCAATAGGGGGGACACTGAAGCTTTCTTT
v_gene: TRBV27; abundance: few; j_gene: TRBJ2-5; len: 12; d_gene: .; CDR3aa: CASSLGFGTQYF; CDR3nt: TGTGCCAGCAGTTTGGGGTTTGGGACCCAGTACTTC
v_gene: TRBV10-2; abundance: once; j_gene: TRBJ1-2; len: 12; d_gene: .; CDR3aa: CASSVSLEGYTF; CDR3nt: TGCGCCAGCAGTGTGAGCCTGGAGGGCTACACCTTC
v_gene: TRBV12-3/TRBV12-4; abundance: once; j_gene: TRBJ2-5; len: 12; d_gene: .; CDR3aa: CASNSLQETQYF; CDR3nt: TGTGCCAGCAATTCTCTCCAAGAGACCCAGTACTTC
v_gene: TRBV12-5; abundance: .; j_gene: TRBJ2-1; len: 14; d_gene: .; CDR3aa: CASGRDNVDNEQFF; CDR3nt: TGTGCTAGTGGTCGGGATAACGTCGACAATGAGCAGTTCTTC
v_gene: TRBV6-5; abundance: .; j_gene: TRBJ1-5; len: 15; d_gene: .; CDR3aa: CASSYSYRSNQPQHF; CDR3nt: TGTGCCAGCAGTTACTCGTACAGGAGCAATCAGCCCCAGCATTTT
v_gene: TRBV4-1; abundance: .; j_gene: TRBJ1-5; len: 19; d_gene: .; CDR3aa: CASSQVALLRTGSFQPQHF; CDR3nt: TGCGCCAGCAGCCAAGTTGCGTTACTTAGGACGGGGAGCTTTCAACCCCAGCATTTT
v_gene: TRBV11-3; abundance: .; j_gene: TRBJ1-4; len: 12; d_gene: .; CDR3aa: CASSVSEEKLFF; CDR3nt: TGTGCCAGCAGCGTATCAGAGGAAAAACTGTTTTTT
v_gene: TRBV19; abundance: .; j_gene: TRBJ1-6; len: 12; d_gene: .; CDR3aa: CASPIGNSPLHF; CDR3nt: TGTGCCAGTCCCATTGGGAATTCACCCCTCCACTTT
v_gene: TRBV6-5; abundance: .; j_gene: TRBJ2-7; len: 14; d_gene: TRBD2; CDR3aa: CASTPSGSFYEQYF; CDR3nt: TGTGCCAGCACCCCTAGCGGGAGTTTCTACGAGCAGTACTTC
v_gene: TRBV9; abundance: .; j_gene: TRBJ2-5; len: 17; d_gene: TRBD2; CDR3aa: CASSVGRSGGAQETQYF; CDR3nt: TGTGCCAGCAGCGTGGGTCGGAGCGGGGGGGCCCAAGAGACCCAGTACTTC
v_gene: TRBV5-4; abundance: few; j_gene: TRBJ2-3; len: 17; d_gene: .; CDR3aa: CASSLATGGKAPDTQYF; CDR3nt: TGTGCCAGCAGCTTGGCCACAGGAGGGAAGGCACCAGATACGCAGTATTTT
v_gene: TRBV5-5; abundance: .; j_gene: TRBJ1-1; len: 17; d_gene: .; CDR3aa: CASSLAGGAGARTEAFF; CDR3nt: TGTGCCAGCAGCTTGGCGGGGGGGGCAGGGGCGAGGACTGAAGCTTTCTTT
v_gene: TRBV6-5; abundance: .; j_gene: TRBJ1-5; len: 13; d_gene: .; CDR3aa: CASRIRVHQPQHF; CDR3nt: TGTGCCAGCAGGATCAGGGTCCATCAGCCCCAGCATTTT
v_gene: TRBV28; abundance: few; j_gene: TRBJ2-1; len: 13; d_gene: .; CDR3aa: CASSPLLNNEQFF; CDR3nt: TGTGCCAGCAGTCCTCTCCTCAACAATGAGCAGTTCTTC
v_gene: TRBV3-1/TRBV3-2; abundance: .; j_gene: TRBJ2-3; len: 16; d_gene: TRBD2; CDR3aa: CASSALAGEPTDTQYF; CDR3nt: TGTGCCAGCAGCGCCCTAGCGGGAGAGCCCACAGATACGCAGTATTTT
v_gene: TRBV29-1; abundance: .; j_gene: TRBJ1-2; len: 14; d_gene: .; CDR3aa: CSVEDEGLAYGYTF; CDR3nt: TGCAGCGTTGAAGATGAAGGTCTGGCCTATGGCTACACCTTC
v_gene: TRBV3-1/TRBV3-2; abundance: .; j_gene: TRBJ2-2; len: 14; d_gene: TRBD2; CDR3aa: CASSQRESTGELFF; CDR3nt: TGTGCCAGCAGCCAGCGGGAGAGCACCGGGGAGCTGTTTTTT
v_gene: TRBV30; abundance: few; j_gene: TRBJ2-7; len: 12; d_gene: .; CDR3aa: CAWRFSSYEQYF; CDR3nt: TGTGCCTGGAGATTCAGCTCCTACGAGCAGTACTTC
v_gene: TRBV30; abundance: .; j_gene: TRBJ2-7; len: 14; d_gene: TRBD1; CDR3aa: CAWRPTGNSYEQYF; CDR3nt: TGTGCCTGGAGGCCGACAGGGAACTCCTACGAGCAGTACTTC
v_gene: TRBV3-1/TRBV3-2; abundance: .; j_gene: TRBJ1-2; len: 16; d_gene: .; CDR3aa: CASSQSADRSIYGYTF; CDR3nt: TGTGCCAGCAGCCAGAGCGCAGACAGGAGCATCTATGGCTACACCTTC
v_gene: TRBV5-4; abundance: .; j_gene: TRBJ1-2; len: 14; d_gene: TRBD1; CDR3aa: CASSRGQLNYGYTF; CDR3nt: TGTGCCAGCAGCCGGGGACAGTTGAACTATGGCTACACCTTC
v_gene: TRBV11-3; abundance: medium-sized; j_gene: TRBJ1-1; len: 14; d_gene: .; CDR3aa: CASSLDVKGIEAFF; CDR3nt: TGTGCCAGCAGCTTAGATGTCAAAGGGATTGAAGCTTTCTTT
v_gene: TRBV12-5; abundance: .; j_gene: TRBJ1-5; len: 15; d_gene: .; CDR3aa: CASGLEEGGNQPQHF; CDR3nt: TGTGCTAGTGGTCTCGAGGAGGGTGGCAATCAGCCCCAGCATTTT
v_gene: TRBV29-1; abundance: .; j_gene: TRBJ1-4; len: 13; d_gene: TRBD1; CDR3aa: CSVAGDRAEKLFF; CDR3nt: TGCAGCGTTGCAGGGGACAGGGCTGAAAAACTGTTTTTT
v_gene: TRBV3-1/TRBV3-2; abundance: .; j_gene: TRBJ1-2; len: 16; d_gene: .; CDR3aa: CASSQDRDDSNYGYTF; CDR3nt: TGTGCCAGCAGCCAAGATCGGGACGACTCCAACTATGGCTACACCTTC
v_gene: TRBV7-9; abundance: .; j_gene: TRBJ2-3; len: 14; d_gene: TRBD1; CDR3aa: CASSLSTGVDTQYF; CDR3nt: TGTGCCAGCAGCCTATCGACAGGGGTAGATACGCAGTATTTT
v_gene: TRBV11-3; abundance: .; j_gene: TRBJ2-7; len: 11; d_gene: .; CDR3aa: CASSFRGTQYF; CDR3nt: TGTGCCAGCAGCTTTCGAGGGACGCAGTACTTC